This T cell receptor (beta chain) came from a study of OX40 agonist ivuxolimab in advanced cancers. With regard to the full study: The costimulatory receptor OX40 (CD134) was targeted by ivuxolimab, a fully human IgG2 agonistic monoclonal antibody. The point of sequencing TCRbeta in the periphery was to test whether ivuxolimab changed TCR sequence diversity and drove clonal T-cell expansion. Partial responses were achieved by three dose-escalation patients, of whom one had hepatocellular carcinoma and two had cutaneous melanoma. Prior anti-PD-1, anti-PD-L1 or anti-CTLA-4 therapy was permitted, and checkpoint inhibitors had been received by about 44% of dose-escalation patients. Intravenous ivuxolimab was administered to patients every 2 weeks at six dose levels: 0.01, 0.1, 0.3, 1.5, 3 and 10 mg/kg. The monotherapy dose-escalation portion (N of about 57 patients) of the phase I ivuxolimab trial is reported in the paper. A male proportion of about 79% and a mean age of about 60 years, ranging from 23 to 79, were recorded for the dose-escalation cohort. Of the roughly 50 dose-escalation patients, hepatocellular carcinoma was present in about 19, melanoma in approximately 15, renal cell carcinoma in 9 and head and neck cancer in 9.

The paper's findings and limits, for the study overall: After ivuxolimab, more expanded clones were found on average in CD8+ T cells than in CD4+ T cells. Low levels of normalized T-cell clonal expansion were also seen in some nonresponding patients. The antigen specificity of the clonally expanded peripheral T cells was not determined. Clonal expansion of both CD4+ and CD8+ blood T cells was observed from baseline to week 6 at doses 0.1 to 3.0 mg/kg. In the 0.1-3.0 mg/kg groups, partial responders were among the patients with the lowest normalized peripheral clonal expansion, particularly in CD8+ T cells.

Remarks on this clone: The specificity of this receptor is unknown. It has no much larger one-base neighbor in the sample; base qualities were not kept.

Patients with a history of autoimmune disease or receiving systemic immunosuppression were excluded from the trial. Peripheral blood for TCR sequencing was collected from all dose cohorts at baseline, on cycle 4 day 1, and on cycle 7 day 1. Samples came from an open-label, multicenter, first-in-human phase I dose-escalation trial of ivuxolimab. The trial enrolled adults with locally advanced or metastatic head and neck squamous cell, hepatocellular, melanoma or renal cell carcinoma. Before TCR sequencing, CD4+ T cells and CD8+ T cells from peripheral blood were sorted into separate populations. The CDR3 starts with the cysteine, ends with the phenylalanine, and has 15 residues. The only DNA kept is the CDR3, 45 bases in frame from the first base. The CDR1 and CDR2 encoded by the germline V gene (reference sequence) are MNHEY and SMNVEV. Germline trimming: 3 bases from V, 6 bases from J; junction bases outside gene matches: 7.

Genomic DNA was isolated from the sorted cells so that the TCRbeta CDR3 region could be sequenced. The immunoSEQ Assay was used to sequence the TCRbeta CDR3 regions. TCRdb re-hosts the immuneACCESS table, in-frame sequences only. Its copies lack some clones; in the studies checked, an unresolved V gene accounts for under half of them, and the cause for the rest is not known. Present in this sample are about 35,000 clones, about nine tenths of which were seen just once. Together, the top ten hold around 30% of the sample. The specimen was CD4+ or CD8+ T cells sorted from blood, collected in a trial of the OX40 agonist ivuxolimab. The TCR comes from an adult with an advanced solid tumor such as melanoma, head and neck, liver or kidney cancer. Recombination connected TRBV27 to TRBJ2-3, with 9 bases aligning to TRBD2. The CDR3: CASSFGAGGPDTQYF. The DNA sequence follows: TGTGCCAGCAGTTTTGGTGCGGGAGGGCCGGATACGCAGTATTTT.